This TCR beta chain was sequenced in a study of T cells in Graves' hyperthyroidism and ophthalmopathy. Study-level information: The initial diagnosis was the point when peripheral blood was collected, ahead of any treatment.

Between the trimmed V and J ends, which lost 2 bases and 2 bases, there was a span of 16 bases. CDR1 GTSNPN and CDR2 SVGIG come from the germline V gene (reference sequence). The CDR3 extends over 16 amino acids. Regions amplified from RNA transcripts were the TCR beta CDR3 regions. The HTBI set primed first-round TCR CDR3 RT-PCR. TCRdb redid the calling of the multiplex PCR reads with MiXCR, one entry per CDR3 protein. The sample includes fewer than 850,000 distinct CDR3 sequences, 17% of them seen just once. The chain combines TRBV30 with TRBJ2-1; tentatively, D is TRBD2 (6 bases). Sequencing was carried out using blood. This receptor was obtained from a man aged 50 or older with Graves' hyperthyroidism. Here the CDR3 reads CAWSSLGRGTYNEQFF. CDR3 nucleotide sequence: TGTGCCTGGAGTTCTTTAGGGCGGGGTACCTACAATGAGCAGTTCTTC.